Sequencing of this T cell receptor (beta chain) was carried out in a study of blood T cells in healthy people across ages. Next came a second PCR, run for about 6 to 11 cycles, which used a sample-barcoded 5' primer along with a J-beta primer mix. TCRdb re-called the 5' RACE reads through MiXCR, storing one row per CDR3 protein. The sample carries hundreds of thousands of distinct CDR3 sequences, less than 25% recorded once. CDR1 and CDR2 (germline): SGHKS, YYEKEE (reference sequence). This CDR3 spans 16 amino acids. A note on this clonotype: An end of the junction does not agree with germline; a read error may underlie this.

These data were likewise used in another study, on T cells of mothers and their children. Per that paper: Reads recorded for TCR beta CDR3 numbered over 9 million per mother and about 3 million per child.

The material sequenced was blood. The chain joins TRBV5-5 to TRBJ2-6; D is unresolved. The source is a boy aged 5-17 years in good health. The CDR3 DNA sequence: TGCGCCAGCAGCTTGTCCGTTCTCTCTGGGGCCAACGTCCTGACTTTC. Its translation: CASSLSVLSGANVLTF.